These 16 T cell receptor beta chains share one sample of origin, sequenced in a study of post-analysis software for immune sequencing data. General study points: Controls showed lower frequencies than patients for 4 or 5 TRBV segments, and TRBV5-6, TRBV5-1 and TRBV20-1 were among these.

No antigen has been assigned to these receptors. Unique molecular identifiers featured in each of the TCR beta cDNA libraries. TCRdb reanalysed the PCR reads using MiXCR and keeps one entry per CDR3 protein. This repertoire shows around 440,000 distinct CDR3 sequences, roughly 46% found once; its top ten account for about an eighth. Sequencing was done on a sample of blood. These receptors came from a girl aged 10-17 years with multiple sclerosis.

This clonotype was seen a few times. The chain uses TRBV7-8 and TRBJ1-5; D is unresolved. The CDR3 contains 15 residues. CDR1 and CDR2 from the germline V gene are SGHVS and FQNEAQ. Trimming pared 5 bases from V and 0 bases from J, leaving 11 bases between. CDR3 residues: CASSARADSNQPQHF. The CDR3 coding sequence is TGTGCCAGCAGCGCGCGGGCGGATAGCAATCAGCCCCAGCATTTT.

This clonotype was seen a handful of times. This rearrangement joins TRBV7-2 to TRBJ2-5, with D uncertain. The DNA matches TRBJ2-7 better at its end, which makes the J call doubtful. CDR3 size: 13 residues. Germline V lookup: CDR1 SGHTA, CDR2 FQGNSA. CDR3 in amino acids: CASSLGPGYEQYF. The CDR3 bases are TGTGCCAGCAGCTTAGGCCCCGGCTACGAGCAGTACTTC.

CDR3 amino acids: CASSVNRETQYF. DNA for the CDR3: TGTGCCAGCAGCGTGAATCGCGAGACCCAGTACTTC. J is TRBJ2-5 and V is TRBV9; D unresolved. CDR1 is SGDLS, CDR2 YYNGEE, per germline. V dropped 2 bases and J dropped 5 bases, with 7 bases sitting between them. The CDR3 contains 12 residues.

V usage is TRBV5-6 and J usage is TRBJ2-1; TRBD2 might be the D (6 bases). The J call may be faulty, since TRBJ2-7 better matches the DNA end. Germline CDR1 SGHDT, CDR2 YYEEEE. The CDR3 is 17 amino acids. CDR3 residues: CASSKRFGSGKYNEQYF. The CDR3 nucleotides are TGTGCCAGCAGCAAGAGGTTCGGGAGTGGAAAATACAATGAGCAGTACTTC.

The sample holds a few counts of this clonotype. The V call is TRBV28, the J call TRBJ2-7, with D tentatively TRBD2 (7 bases). Germline values: CDR1 MDHEN, CDR2 SYDVKM. Trimming shortened V by 4 bases and J by 4 bases, and 20 bases separated the two germline ends. The CDR3 sequence is 16 residues long. In DNA, the CDR3 is TGTGCCAGCAGTTGGGGGGGGTCCGCCAGGGGTTACGAGCAGTACTTC. The encoded protein is CASSWGGSARGYEQYF.

The V and J genes are TRBV5-1 and TRBJ2-5, with 11 positions matching TRBD2. Germline values: CDR1 SGHRS, CDR2 YFSETQ. Germline trimming cut 1 base from V and 5 bases from J; bases unmatched to any gene: 1. This CDR3 has 14 amino acids. The CDR3 DNA sequence: TGCGCCAGCAGCTTGACTAGCGGGAGTGAGACCCAGTACTTC. Translation: CASSLTSGSETQYF.

CDR3 loop: CASSPERQGYTDTQYF. DNA for the CDR3: TGTGCCAGCAGCCCCGAACGACAGGGGTACACAGATACGCAGTATTTT. The chain carries TRBV7-3 and TRBJ2-3; 8 bases match TRBD1. Germline V gene lookup returns CDR1 SGHTA and CDR2 FQGTGA. J lost 2 bases, V lost 5 bases, and 9 bases had no gene match. The CDR3 is made up of 16 amino acids.

This chain uses TRBV7-9 with TRBJ2-5; tentative D call: TRBD2 (6 bases). The CDR3 runs to 14 residues. The V gene lost 0 bases and the J gene lost 7 bases, with 12 bases spanning the gap. Germline CDR1 is SEHNR and CDR2 is FQNEAQ (reference sequence). CDR3 DNA sequence: TGTGCCAGCAGCTTAGCGGACGGGGGAGGGACCCAGTACTTC. Its translation: CASSLADGGGTQYF.

The chain has TRBV7-2 and TRBJ2-3; 8 bases are shared with TRBD1. The CDR3 is 17 residues long. Trimming at V came to 4 bases and at J to 11 bases, leaving 20 bases not matched to a gene. Germline CDR1 SGHTA, CDR2 FQGNSA. The CDR3 is CASSSKSGTGLGFGQYF. DNA for the CDR3: TGTGCCAGCAGCTCCAAGTCCGGGACAGGTCTAGGATTCGGGCAGTATTTT.

V usage is TRBV7-2 and J usage is TRBJ2-7, with D possibly TRBD1 on 6 matching bases. Per the germline V gene, CDR1 is SGHTA and CDR2 is FQGNSA. V dropped 0 bases and J dropped 2 bases, with 11 bases sitting between them. The CDR3 is 15 residues long. CDR3 nucleotides: TGTGCCAGCAGCTTAGCGCAGGGGAACCCCTACGAGCAGTACTTC. Its protein product is CASSLAQGNPYEQYF.

The chain couples TRBV28 to TRBJ1-2; D gene unclear. Per germline, CDR1 MDHEN and CDR2 SYDVKM. The V and J ends lost 5 bases and 6 bases respectively, with 10 bases between them. This CDR3 spans 12 amino acids. CDR3 DNA: TGTGCCAGCAGTCGAGACACAGATGGCTACACCTTC. It translates to CASSRDTDGYTF.

This CDR3 reads CASSLAPPGGTDTQYF. The CDR3 region has the DNA TGTGCCAGCAGCTTAGCGCCCCCGGGAGGGACAGATACGCAGTATTTT. This chain connects TRBV7-6 to TRBJ2-3, with 8 bases that match TRBD2. V gave up 0 bases and J gave up 3 bases; unmatched junction bases: 5. CDR3 length equals 16 residues. CDR1 and CDR2 (germline): SGHVS, FNYEAQ.

The chain joins TRBV11-2 to TRBJ1-5, with D maybe TRBD1 (5 bases). The CDR3 covers 14 residues. CDR1 is SGHAT, CDR2 FQNNGV, per germline. V lost 1 base and J 7 bases, leaving 11 bases between the germline ends. CDR3 DNA sequence: TGTGCCAGCAGCTTAGGTGCCCCAGGGCAGCCCCAGCATTTT. It encodes CASSLGAPGQPQHF.

The chain combines TRBV20-1 with TRBJ1-2; tentative D call: TRBD1 (6 bases). The ends were cut back, 3 bases at V and 7 bases at J, with 21 bases in the middle. The CDR3 length is 15 residues. Germline values: CDR1 DFQATT, CDR2 SNEGSKA (reference sequence). Written as DNA, the CDR3 is TGCAGTGCTAGTGCCCTACAGGGCGACGGGGGTGGCTACACCTTC. Protein product: CSASALQGDGGGYTF.

The chain employs TRBV7-3 and TRBJ1-2; D is ambiguous. The CDR3 sequence is 14 residues long. Germline CDR1 and CDR2: SGHTA and FQGTGA. V lost 2 bases and J 8 bases, leaving 15 bases between the germline ends. This chain's CDR3 is CASSLGRINAGYTF. CDR3 nucleotide sequence: TGTGCCAGCAGCTTAGGTCGGATAAACGCGGGCTACACCTTC.

This clonotype was seen more than once but under ten times. The genes are TRBV30 and TRBJ2-1; 10 nucleotides align to TRBD2. In germline, CDR1 is GTSNPN, CDR2 SVGIG (reference sequence). Trimming cost V 2 bases and J 0 bases; bases outside gene matches: 7. This CDR3 is 17 amino acids long. The CDR3 is CAWSPASGSSSYNEQFF. Written as DNA, the CDR3 is TGTGCCTGGAGTCCTGCTAGCGGGAGTAGCTCCTACAATGAGCAGTTCTTC.